This TCR beta chain was captured by sequencing in a study of blood T cell repertoires in COVID-19. Study overall: The analysed material was cDNA or gDNA that came from T cells, B-cell-depleted T cells, or PBMCs.

How the authors handled the data: Researchers report that nucleated cell counts were estimated from reference gene primer amplification. Sequencing was performed with immunoSEQ multiplex PCR; in TCRdb, only in-frame clones are kept and a portion is missing. D and trimming were read from the DNA, whereas the V and J calls and clone size are those reported in that table. The sample comprises under 250,000 clones, 70% to 85% of which are singletons, and under 2% rests with the top ten. Cohort allocation depended upon clinical history that participants reported. The CDR3 is 16 amino acids. Source material: PBMCs or T cells enriched from blood (not recorded which). The clonotype comes from a man aged 60 to 69 who had recovered from COVID-19. V usage is TRBV21-1 and J usage is TRBJ1-5. TRBV21-1 is termed a pseudogene. The CDR3 sequence is CASSLRGRYSNQPQHF. CDR3 DNA sequence: TGTGCCAGCAGCCTAAGAGGGAGGTATAGCAATCAGCCCCAGCATTTT.